One sample yielded the 13 T cell receptor beta chains listed below, sequenced in a study of CD8 T cells in Susac syndrome (dated by TCRdb to between 2018 and 2020). Libraries were constructed by the immunoSEQ multiplex PCR assay. RNA was extracted with the RNeasy kit and roughly 0.45 to 1 ug was reverse transcribed using random hexamers. TCRdb cleaned the public reads at Q25 with fastp, built clones with MiXCR and kept in-frame beta chains. Each entry is one CDR3 protein sequence, shown with its most common DNA and genes. This sample gives approximately 120,000 distinct CDR3 sequences in total; around 94% of them show up just once. Of the sample, over 0.2% is held by the ten largest clones. Sequencing was carried out using CD8+ T cells from PBMCs. These receptors originate from a human donor with Susac syndrome.

The V gene is TRBV13, the J gene TRBJ1-2; TRBD1 matches at 7 bases. V was clipped by 4 bases and J by 3 bases; unmatched bases: 14. The CDR3 runs 17 residues. Germline CDR1 PRHDT, CDR2 FYEKMQ (reference sequence). For the CDR3, the DNA is TGTGCCAGCAGCTCCATGGATCGGGGACAGAACTACTATGGCTACACCTTC. Its translation is CASSSMDRGQNYYGYTF.

This chain joins TRBV7-2 and TRBJ2-5; a weak D match, TRBD1 (5 bases). The CDR3 is made up of 17 amino acids. The germline V and J ends were trimmed by 5 bases and 5 bases, with 24 bases remaining between them. CDR1 SGHTA and CDR2 FQGNSA come from the germline V gene. CDR3 region: CASSKQPLGQGRETQYF. The DNA for the CDR3 is TGTGCCAGCAGCAAACAGCCTCTTGGGCAGGGTCGCGAGACCCAGTACTTC.

The J gene is TRBJ1-1, the V gene TRBV11-2; 9 bases align to TRBD1. CDR3 length equals 15 residues. With V trimmed by 5 bases and J by 6 bases, 10 bases remained unmatched. Germline CDR1 SGHAT, CDR2 FQNNGV. The CDR3 region is CASSPRDRVGAEAFF. CDR3 sequence (DNA): TGTGCCAGCAGCCCTAGGGACAGGGTGGGGGCTGAAGCTTTCTTT.

The chain is built from TRBV5-1 and TRBJ1-2; D remains ambiguous. This CDR3 comprises 15 residues. The germline V gene has CDR1 SGHRS and CDR2 YFSETQ. V lost 0 bases and J 4 bases, leaving 13 bases between the germline ends. Here the CDR3 reads CASSLEQPGGYGYTF. The CDR3 DNA sequence: TGCGCCAGCAGCTTGGAACAGCCCGGCGGCTATGGCTACACCTTC.

The chain employs TRBV13 and TRBJ1-1; 9 bases are shared with TRBD1. With V trimmed by 0 bases and J by 2 bases, 1 base remained unmatched. The germline gives CDR1 PRHDT, CDR2 FYEKMQ (reference sequence). CDR3 length: 15 amino acids. The CDR3 nucleotides read TGTGCCAGCAGCTTAGGGGACAGGGGAAACACTGAAGCTTTCTTT. Translation gives CASSLGDRGNTEAFF.

The chain is built from TRBV4-2 and TRBJ2-3, with 12 bases matching TRBD2. Germline CDR1 and CDR2: LGHNA and YNFKEQ. V was clipped by 2 bases and J by 3 bases; unmatched bases: 6. The CDR3 covers 17 residues. The CDR3 loop is CASSQRTSGTLTDTQYF. The CDR3 bases are TGTGCCAGCAGCCAAAGGACTAGCGGGACGCTAACAGATACGCAGTATTTT.

V is TRBV29-1 and J is TRBJ2-7, with no clear D. This CDR3 has 14 residues. V gave up 1 base and J gave up 4 bases, with 14 bases separating them. CDR1 SQVTM and CDR2 ANQGSEA come from the germline V gene. The CDR3 DNA reads TGCAGCGTTGAAGGCCAGCCGAGCGTGTACGAGCAGTACTTC. Translated, it gives CSVEGQPSVYEQYF.

The chain couples TRBV3-1 to TRBJ2-3; TRBD2 is a possible D gene (6 bases). The CDR3 sequence is 16 residues long. In germline, CDR1 is LGHDT, CDR2 YNNKEL (reference sequence). Trimming removed 4 bases from V and 2 bases from J, with 16 bases in between. The DNA of the CDR3 is TGTGCCAGCAGCCCCCGTGGAGGGGAGATCACAGATACGCAGTATTTT. Amino acids: CASSPRGGEITDTQYF.

V and J are TRBV5-1 and TRBJ2-7; 8 nucleotides agree with TRBD1. V dropped 2 bases and J dropped 3; count of bases not matched to a gene: 10. The CDR3 loop spans 16 amino acids. Germline lookup yields CDR1 SGHRS and CDR2 YFSETQ. The CDR3 DNA reads TGCGCCAGCAGCTTAACTCAGGACAGGGACCTCTACGAGCAGTACTTC. Its protein product is CASSLTQDRDLYEQYF.

The chain carries TRBV5-1 and TRBJ2-1; no firm D call. This CDR3 is built from 13 residues. Germline-derived CDR1 and CDR2 are SGHRS and YFSETQ. Trimming shortened V by 1 base and J by 7 bases, and 9 bases separated the two germline ends. This CDR3 is CASSLLVGNEQFF. The DNA for the CDR3 is TGCGCCAGCAGCTTGTTAGTGGGGAATGAGCAGTTCTTC.

The chain recombines TRBV7-9 with TRBJ1-3, with D uncertain. CDR1 is SEHNR and CDR2 is FQNEAQ in the germline V gene (reference sequence). V was cut by 8 bases and J by 0 bases, with 14 bases left in between. The CDR3 loop spans 15 amino acids. The chain's CDR3 is CASSSDGNSGNTIYF. The CDR3, as DNA: TGTGCCAGCTCTTCGGACGGAAACTCTGGAAACACCATATATTTT.

This chain uses TRBV12-3 or TRBV12-4 with TRBJ2-3; 15 nucleotides match TRBD2. CDR3 size: 20 residues. After removal of 3 bases from V and 2 bases from J, the junction contained 12 bases not matched to a gene. The CDR3 sequence: CASSFIGLAGGRPNTDTQYF. The DNA for the CDR3 is TGTGCCAGCAGTTTTATAGGACTAGCGGGGGGGAGACCCAACACAGATACGCAGTATTTT.

V and J are TRBV12-3 or TRBV12-4 and TRBJ1-2; D is undetermined. The CDR3 loop spans 14 amino acids. Trimming stripped 5 bases from V and 6 bases from J, with 16 bases between. CDR3: CASSTPGVPDGYTF. The CDR3, as DNA: TGTGCCAGCAGTACCCCCGGGGTTCCGGATGGCTACACCTTC.